The text below deals with one TCR beta chain. Its specificity is not known. The treatment was: oral pan-JAK inhibitor, 5-10 mg twice daily. Patients with alopecia areata provided lesional scalp punch biopsies as well as peripheral blood. Sorting of CD4+ and CD8+ T cells was performed on PBMCs. RNA was isolated and reverse transcribed to cDNA, the sequencing template. Using immunoSEQ multiplex PCR, the repertoire was profiled, and TCRdb retains in-frame clones only, with some absent. Here the sample spans about 74,000 clones, around 29% being singletons. The source of the sample is a study of CD8+ T cells in alopecia areata. Study as a whole: Percentage of affected scalp area was the basis on which treated patients' severity was scored.

Study results and caveats: In scalp samples, resident alphabeta T cells of normal skin are also sequenced.

Deletions cut 0 bases from V and 5 bases from J, with 9 bases between. This CDR3 comprises 14 residues. The germline V gene has CDR1 SGHRS and CDR2 YFSETQ. This sequence joins TRBV5-1 and TRBJ1-5, with D perhaps matching TRBD1 (5 bases). The clonotype comes from a human donor with alopecia areata. The sequencing used CD8+ T cells sorted from blood, collected at week 4, from a patient treated with tofacitinib. CDR3: CASSLEGVDQPQHF. CDR3 DNA sequence: TGCGCCAGCAGCTTGGAAGGGGTGGATCAGCCCCAGCATTTT.